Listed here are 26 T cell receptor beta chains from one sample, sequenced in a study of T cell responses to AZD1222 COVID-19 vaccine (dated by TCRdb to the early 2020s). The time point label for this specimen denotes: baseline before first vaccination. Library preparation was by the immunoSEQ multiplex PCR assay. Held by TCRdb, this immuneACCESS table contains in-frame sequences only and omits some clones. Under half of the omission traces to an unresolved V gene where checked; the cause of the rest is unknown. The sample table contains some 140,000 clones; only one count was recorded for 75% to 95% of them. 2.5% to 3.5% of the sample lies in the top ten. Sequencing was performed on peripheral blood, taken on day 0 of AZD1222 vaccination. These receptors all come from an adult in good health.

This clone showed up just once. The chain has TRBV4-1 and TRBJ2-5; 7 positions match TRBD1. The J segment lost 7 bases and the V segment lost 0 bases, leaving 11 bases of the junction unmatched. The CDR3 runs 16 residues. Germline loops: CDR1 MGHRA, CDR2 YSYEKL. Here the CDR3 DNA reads TGCGCCAGCAGCCAAGAAACTCGAGGGGGCCGCGCGACCCAGTACTTC. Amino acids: CASSQETRGGRATQYF.

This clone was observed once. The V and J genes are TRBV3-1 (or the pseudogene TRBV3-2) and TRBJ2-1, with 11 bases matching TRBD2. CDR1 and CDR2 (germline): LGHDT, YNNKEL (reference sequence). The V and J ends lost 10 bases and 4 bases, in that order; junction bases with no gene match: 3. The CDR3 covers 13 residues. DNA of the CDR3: TGTGCCACCGGGACTAGCGGTTACAATGAGCAGTTCTTC. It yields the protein CATGTSGYNEQFF.

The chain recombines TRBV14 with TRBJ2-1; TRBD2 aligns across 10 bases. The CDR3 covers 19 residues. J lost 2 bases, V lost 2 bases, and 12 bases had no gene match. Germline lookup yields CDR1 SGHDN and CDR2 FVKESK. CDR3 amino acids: CASSQLAGVSAPAYNEQFF. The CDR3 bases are TGTGCCAGCAGCCAACTAGCGGGAGTTTCGGCCCCAGCCTACAATGAGCAGTTCTTC.

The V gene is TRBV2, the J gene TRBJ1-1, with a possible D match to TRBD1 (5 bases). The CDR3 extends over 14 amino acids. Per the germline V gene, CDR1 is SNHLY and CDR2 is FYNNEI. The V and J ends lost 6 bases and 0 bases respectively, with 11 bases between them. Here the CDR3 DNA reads TGTGCCAGCAGCCCCATGGGGCTGAACACTGAAGCTTTCTTT. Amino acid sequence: CASSPMGLNTEAFF. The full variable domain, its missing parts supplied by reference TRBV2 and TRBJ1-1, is EPEVTQTPSHQVTQMGQEVILRCVPISNHLYFYWYRQILGQKVEFLVSFYNNEISEKSEIFDDQFSVERPDGSNFTLKIRSTKLEDSAMYFCASSPMGLNTEAFFGQGTRLTVV.

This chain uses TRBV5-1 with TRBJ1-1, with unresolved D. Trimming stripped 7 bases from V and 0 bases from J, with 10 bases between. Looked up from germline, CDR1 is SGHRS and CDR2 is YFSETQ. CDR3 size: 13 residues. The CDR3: CASQSRLNTEAFF. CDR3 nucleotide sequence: TGCGCCAGCCAGTCGCGACTGAACACTGAAGCTTTCTTT.

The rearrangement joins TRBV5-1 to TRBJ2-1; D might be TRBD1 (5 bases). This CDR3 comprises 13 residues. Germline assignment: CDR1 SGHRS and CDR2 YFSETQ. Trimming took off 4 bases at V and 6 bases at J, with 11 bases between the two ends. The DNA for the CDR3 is TGCGCCAGCAGCCAAGACAGCCCCAATGAGCAGTTCTTC. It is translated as CASSQDSPNEQFF.

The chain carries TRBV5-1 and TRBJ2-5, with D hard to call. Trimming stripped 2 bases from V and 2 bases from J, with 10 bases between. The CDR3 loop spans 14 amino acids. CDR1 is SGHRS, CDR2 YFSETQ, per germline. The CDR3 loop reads CASSFNSHQETQYF. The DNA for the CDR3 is TGCGCCAGCAGCTTTAACAGCCATCAAGAGACCCAGTACTTC. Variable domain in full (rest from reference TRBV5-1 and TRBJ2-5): KAGVTQTPRYLIKTRGQQVTLSCSPISGHRSVSWYQQTPGQGLQFLFEYFSETQRNKGNFPGRFSGRQFSNSRSEMNVSTLELGDSALYLCASSFNSHQETQYFGPGTRLLVL.

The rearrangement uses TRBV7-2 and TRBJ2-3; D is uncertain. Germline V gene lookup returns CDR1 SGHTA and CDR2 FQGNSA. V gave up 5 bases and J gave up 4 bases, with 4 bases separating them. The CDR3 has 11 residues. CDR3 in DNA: TGTGCCAGCAGCAACTCAGATACGCAGTATTTT. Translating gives CASSNSDTQYF.

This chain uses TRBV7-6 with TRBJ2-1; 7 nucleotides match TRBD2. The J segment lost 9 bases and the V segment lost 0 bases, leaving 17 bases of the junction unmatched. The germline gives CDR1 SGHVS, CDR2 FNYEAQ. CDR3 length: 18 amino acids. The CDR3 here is CASSLALKSGLGLFEQFF. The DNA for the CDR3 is TGTGCCAGCAGCTTAGCGCTAAAGTCCGGACTAGGGCTTTTTGAGCAGTTCTTC.

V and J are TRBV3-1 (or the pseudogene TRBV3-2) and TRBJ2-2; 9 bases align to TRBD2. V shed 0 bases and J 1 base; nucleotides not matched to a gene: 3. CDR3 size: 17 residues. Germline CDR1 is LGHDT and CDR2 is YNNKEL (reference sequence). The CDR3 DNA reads TGTGCCAGCAGCCAAGATCGACTAGCGGAGAACACCGGGGAGCTGTTTTTT. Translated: CASSQDRLAENTGELFF.

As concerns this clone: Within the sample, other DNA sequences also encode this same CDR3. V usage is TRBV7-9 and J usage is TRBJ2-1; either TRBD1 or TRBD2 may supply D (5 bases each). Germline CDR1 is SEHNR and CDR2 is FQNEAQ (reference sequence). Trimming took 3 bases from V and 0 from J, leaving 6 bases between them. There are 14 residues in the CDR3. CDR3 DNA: TGTGCCAGCAGCTTTGGGGGCTCCTACAATGAGCAGTTCTTC. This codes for CASSFGGSYNEQFF.

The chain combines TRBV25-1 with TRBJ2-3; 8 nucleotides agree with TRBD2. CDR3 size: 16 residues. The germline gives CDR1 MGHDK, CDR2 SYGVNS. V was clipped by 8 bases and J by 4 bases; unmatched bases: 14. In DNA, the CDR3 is TGTGCCAGCGCGTCCGGGGGAGCGGGAGCCGCAGATACGCAGTATTTT. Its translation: CASASGGAGAADTQYF.

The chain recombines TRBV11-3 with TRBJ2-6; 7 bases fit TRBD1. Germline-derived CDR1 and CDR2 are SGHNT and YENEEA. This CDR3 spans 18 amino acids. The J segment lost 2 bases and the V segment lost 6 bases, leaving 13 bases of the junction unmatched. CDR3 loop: CASSYIRTGGTGANVLTF. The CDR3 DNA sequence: TGTGCCAGCAGTTATATCAGGACAGGTGGGACTGGGGCCAACGTCCTGACTTTC.

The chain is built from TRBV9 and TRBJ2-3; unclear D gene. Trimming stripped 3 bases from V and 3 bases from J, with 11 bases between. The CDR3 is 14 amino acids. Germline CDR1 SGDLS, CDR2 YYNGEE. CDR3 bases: TGTGCCAGCAGCGCCAGACCCGGGACAGATACGCAGTATTTT. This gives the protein CASSARPGTDTQYF.

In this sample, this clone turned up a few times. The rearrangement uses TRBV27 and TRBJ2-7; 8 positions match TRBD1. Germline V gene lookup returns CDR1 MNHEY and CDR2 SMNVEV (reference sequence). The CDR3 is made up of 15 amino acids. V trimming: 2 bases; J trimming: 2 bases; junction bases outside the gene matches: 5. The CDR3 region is CASSLTGGVTYEQYF. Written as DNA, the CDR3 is TGTGCCAGCAGTTTAACAGGGGGTGTTACCTACGAGCAGTACTTC.

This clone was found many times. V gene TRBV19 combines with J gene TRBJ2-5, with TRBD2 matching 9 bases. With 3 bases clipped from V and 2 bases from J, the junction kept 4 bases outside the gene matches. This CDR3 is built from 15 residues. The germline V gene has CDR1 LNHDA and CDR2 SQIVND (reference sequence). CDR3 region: CASSITTSGQETQYF. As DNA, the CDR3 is TGTGCCAGTAGTATTACGACTAGCGGACAAGAGACCCAGTACTTC.

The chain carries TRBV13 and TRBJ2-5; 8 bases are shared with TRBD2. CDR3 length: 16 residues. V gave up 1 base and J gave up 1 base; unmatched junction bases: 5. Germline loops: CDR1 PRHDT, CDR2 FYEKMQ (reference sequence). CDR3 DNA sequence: TGTGCCAGCAGCTTAGTTAGCGGGGAGATCCAAGAGACCCAGTACTTC. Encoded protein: CASSLVSGEIQETQYF.

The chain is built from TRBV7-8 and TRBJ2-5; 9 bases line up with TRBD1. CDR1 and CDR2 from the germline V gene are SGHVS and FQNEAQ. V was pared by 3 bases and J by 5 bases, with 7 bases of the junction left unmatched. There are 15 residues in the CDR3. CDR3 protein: CASSFRGQGYETQYF. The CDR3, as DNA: TGTGCCAGCAGCTTTAGGGGACAGGGCTATGAGACCCAGTACTTC.

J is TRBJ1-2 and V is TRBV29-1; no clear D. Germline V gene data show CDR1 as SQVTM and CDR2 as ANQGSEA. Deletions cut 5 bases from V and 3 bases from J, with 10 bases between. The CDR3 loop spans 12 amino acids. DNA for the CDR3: TGCAGCGTTCGGACGGAAGACTATGGCTACACCTTC. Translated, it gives CSVRTEDYGYTF.

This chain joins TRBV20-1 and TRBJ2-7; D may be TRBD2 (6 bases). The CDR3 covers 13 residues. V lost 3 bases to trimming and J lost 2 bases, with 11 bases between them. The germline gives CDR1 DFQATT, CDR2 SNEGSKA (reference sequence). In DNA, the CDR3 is TGCAGTGCTAGTTCGGGGGAGACCTACGAGCAGTACTTC. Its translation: CSASSGETYEQYF.

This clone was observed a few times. In nucleotides, the CDR3 is TGTGCCAGCAGCCGTATGAGTGGGCCCGGGGAGCTGTTTTTT. Protein sequence: CASSRMSGPGELFF. The V call is TRBV7-2, the J call TRBJ2-2; no definite D call. The CDR3 spans 14 residues. Germline CDR1 is SGHTA and CDR2 is FQGNSA. With 5 bases removed from V and 6 bases from J, the gap between germline ends came to 13 bases.

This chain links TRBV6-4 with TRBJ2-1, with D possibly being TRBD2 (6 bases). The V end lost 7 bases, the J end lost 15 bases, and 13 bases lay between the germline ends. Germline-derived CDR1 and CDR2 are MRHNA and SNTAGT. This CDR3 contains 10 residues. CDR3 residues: CASKRALRFF. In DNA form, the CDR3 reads TGTGCCAGCAAGCGGGCGCTGCGGTTCTTC.

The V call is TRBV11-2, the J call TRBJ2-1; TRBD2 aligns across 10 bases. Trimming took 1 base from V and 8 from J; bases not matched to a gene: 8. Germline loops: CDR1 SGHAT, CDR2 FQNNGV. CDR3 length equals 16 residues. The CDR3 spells CASSLGYLAGAYEQFF. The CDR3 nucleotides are TGTGCCAGCAGCTTAGGGTACCTAGCGGGAGCGTATGAGCAGTTCTTC.

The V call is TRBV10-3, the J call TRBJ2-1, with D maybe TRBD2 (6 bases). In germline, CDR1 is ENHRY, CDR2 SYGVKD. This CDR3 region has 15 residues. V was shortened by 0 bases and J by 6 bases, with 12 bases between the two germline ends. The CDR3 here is CAISESGGVGNEQFF. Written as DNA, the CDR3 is TGTGCCATCAGTGAGTCTGGCGGGGTCGGCAATGAGCAGTTCTTC.

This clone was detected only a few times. The CDR3 sequence is CASSPQRGTMNTEAFF. CDR3 DNA sequence: TGTGCCAGTAGCCCCCAAAGGGGGACCATGAACACTGAAGCTTTCTTT. The chain is built from TRBV19 and TRBJ1-1; TRBD1 might be the D (6 bases). Germline V lookup: CDR1 LNHDA, CDR2 SQIVND (reference sequence). The CDR3 consists of 16 residues. V dropped 6 bases and J dropped 0 bases, with 17 bases sitting between them.

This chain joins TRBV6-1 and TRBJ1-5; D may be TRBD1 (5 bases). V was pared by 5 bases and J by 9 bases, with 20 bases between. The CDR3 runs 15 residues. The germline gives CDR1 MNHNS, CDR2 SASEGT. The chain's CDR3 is CASSQGLVKIPPQHF. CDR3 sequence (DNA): TGTGCCAGCAGTCAGGGCCTCGTGAAAATTCCGCCCCAGCATTTT.